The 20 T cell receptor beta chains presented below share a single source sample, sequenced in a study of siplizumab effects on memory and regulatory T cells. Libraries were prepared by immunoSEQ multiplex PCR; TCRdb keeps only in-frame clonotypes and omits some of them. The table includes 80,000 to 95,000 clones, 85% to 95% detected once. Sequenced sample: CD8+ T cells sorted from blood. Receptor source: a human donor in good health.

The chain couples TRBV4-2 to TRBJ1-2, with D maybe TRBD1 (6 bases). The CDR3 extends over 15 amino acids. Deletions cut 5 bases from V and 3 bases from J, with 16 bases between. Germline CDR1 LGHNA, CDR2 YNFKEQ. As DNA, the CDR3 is TGTGCCAGCAGCTGGGGGGGCGGCAGCCACTATGGCTACACCTTC. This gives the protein CASSWGGGSHYGYTF.

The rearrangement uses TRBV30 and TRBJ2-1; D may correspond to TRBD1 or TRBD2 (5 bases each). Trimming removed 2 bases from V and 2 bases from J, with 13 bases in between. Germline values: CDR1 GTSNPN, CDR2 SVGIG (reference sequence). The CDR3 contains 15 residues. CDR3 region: CAWSLSSGPYNEQFF. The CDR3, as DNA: TGTGCCTGGAGTCTATCGTCGGGGCCCTACAATGAGCAGTTCTTC.

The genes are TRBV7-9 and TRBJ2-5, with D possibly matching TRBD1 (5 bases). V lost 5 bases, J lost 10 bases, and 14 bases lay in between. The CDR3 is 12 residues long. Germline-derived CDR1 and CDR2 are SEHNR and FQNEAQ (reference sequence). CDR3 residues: CASSPQDGDQYF. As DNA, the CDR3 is TGTGCCAGCAGCCCACAGGATGGGGACCAGTACTTC.

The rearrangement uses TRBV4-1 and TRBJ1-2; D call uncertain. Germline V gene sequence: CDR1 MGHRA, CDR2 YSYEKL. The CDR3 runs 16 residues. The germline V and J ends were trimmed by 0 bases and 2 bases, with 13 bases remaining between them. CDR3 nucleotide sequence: TGCGCCAGCAGCCAAGATTCTTATGGGTGGAACTATGGCTACACCTTC. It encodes CASSQDSYGWNYGYTF.

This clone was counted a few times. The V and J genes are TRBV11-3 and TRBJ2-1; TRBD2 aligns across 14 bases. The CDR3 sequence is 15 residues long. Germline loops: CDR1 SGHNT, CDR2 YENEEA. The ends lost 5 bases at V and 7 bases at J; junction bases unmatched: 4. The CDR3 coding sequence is TGTGCCAGCAGCCCCGGGACTAGCGGGAGTAATGAGCAGTTCTTC. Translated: CASSPGTSGSNEQFF.

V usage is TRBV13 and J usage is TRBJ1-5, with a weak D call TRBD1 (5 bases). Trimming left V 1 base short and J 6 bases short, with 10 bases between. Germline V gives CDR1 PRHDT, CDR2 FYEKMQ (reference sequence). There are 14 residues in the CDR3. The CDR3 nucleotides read TGTGCCAGCAGCTTAGCAGGGTCGGGTCAGCCCCAGCATTTT. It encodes CASSLAGSGQPQHF. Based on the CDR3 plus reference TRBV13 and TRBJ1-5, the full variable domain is AAGVIQSPRHLIKEKRETATLKCYPIPRHDTVYWYQQGPGQDPQFLISFYEKMQSDKGSIPDRFSAQQFSDYHSELNMSSLELGDSALYFCASSLAGSGQPQHFGDGTRLSIL.

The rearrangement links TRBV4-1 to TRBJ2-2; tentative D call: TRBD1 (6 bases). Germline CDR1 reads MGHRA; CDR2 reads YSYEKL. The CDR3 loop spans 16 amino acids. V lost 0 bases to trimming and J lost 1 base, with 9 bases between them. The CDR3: CASSQENRENTGELFF. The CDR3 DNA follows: TGCGCCAGCAGCCAAGAGAACAGGGAGAACACCGGGGAGCTGTTTTTT.

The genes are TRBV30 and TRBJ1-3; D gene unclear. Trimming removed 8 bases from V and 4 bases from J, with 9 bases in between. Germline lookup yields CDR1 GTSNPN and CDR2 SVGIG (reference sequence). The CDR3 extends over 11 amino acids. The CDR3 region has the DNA TGTGCCACCTCCAAGGGAAACACCATATATTTT. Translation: CATSKGNTIYF. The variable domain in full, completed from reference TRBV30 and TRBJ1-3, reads SQTIHQWPATLVQPVGSPLSLECTVEGTSNPNLYWYRQAAGRGLQLLFYSVGIGQISSEVPQNLSASRPQDRQFILSSKKLLLSDSGFYLCATSKGNTIYFGEGSWLTVV.

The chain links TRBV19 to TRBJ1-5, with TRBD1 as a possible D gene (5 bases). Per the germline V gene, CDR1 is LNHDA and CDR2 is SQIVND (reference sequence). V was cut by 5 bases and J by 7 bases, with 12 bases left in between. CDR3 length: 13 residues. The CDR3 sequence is CASSSQGAQPQHF. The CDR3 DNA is TGTGCCAGTAGTTCGCAGGGAGCCCAGCCCCAGCATTTT.

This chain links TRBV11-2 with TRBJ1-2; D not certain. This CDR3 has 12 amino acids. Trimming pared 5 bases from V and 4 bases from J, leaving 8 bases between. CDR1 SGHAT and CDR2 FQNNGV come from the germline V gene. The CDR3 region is CASSPAGYGYTF. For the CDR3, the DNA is TGTGCCAGCAGCCCAGCGGGCTATGGCTACACCTTC. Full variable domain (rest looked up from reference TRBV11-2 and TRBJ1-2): EAGVAQSPRYKIIEKRQSVAFWCNPISGHATLYWYQQILGQGPKLLIQFQNNGVVDDSQLPKDRFSAERLKGVDSTLKIQPAKLEDSAVYLCASSPAGYGYTFGSGTRLTVV.

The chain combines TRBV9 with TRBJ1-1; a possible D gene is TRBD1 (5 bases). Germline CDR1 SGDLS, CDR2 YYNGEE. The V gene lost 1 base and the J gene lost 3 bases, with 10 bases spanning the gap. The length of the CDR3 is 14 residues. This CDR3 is CASSVQGEDTEAFF. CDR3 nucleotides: TGTGCCAGCAGCGTACAGGGAGAAGACACTGAAGCTTTCTTT.

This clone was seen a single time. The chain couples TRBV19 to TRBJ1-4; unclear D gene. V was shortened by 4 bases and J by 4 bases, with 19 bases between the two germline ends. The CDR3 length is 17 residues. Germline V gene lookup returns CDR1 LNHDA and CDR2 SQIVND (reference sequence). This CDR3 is CASSNALGPAFNEKLFF. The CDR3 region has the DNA TGTGCCAGTAGTAACGCCCTTGGACCCGCTTTTAATGAAAAACTGTTTTTT.

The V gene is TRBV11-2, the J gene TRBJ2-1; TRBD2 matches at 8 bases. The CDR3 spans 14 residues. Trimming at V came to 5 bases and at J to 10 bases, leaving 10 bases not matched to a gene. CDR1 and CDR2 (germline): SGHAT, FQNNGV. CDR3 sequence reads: CASSPALAGPEQFF. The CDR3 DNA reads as TGTGCCAGCAGCCCGGCCTTAGCGGGACCAGAGCAGTTCTTC.

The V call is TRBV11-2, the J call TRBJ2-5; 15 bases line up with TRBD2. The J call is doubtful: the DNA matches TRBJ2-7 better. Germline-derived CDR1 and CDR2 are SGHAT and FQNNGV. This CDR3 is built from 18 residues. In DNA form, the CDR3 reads TGTGCCAGCAGCGCTGGACTAGCGGGAGGGCCTTTGTTCTACGAGCAGTACTTC. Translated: CASSAGLAGGPLFYEQYF.

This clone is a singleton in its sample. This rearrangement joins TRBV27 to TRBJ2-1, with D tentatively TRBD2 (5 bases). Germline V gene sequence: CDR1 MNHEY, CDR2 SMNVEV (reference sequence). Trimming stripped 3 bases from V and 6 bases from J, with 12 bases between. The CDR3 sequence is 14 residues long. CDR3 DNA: TGTGCCAGCAGTTTGAGTCCCCGGGGCAATGAGCAGTTCTTC. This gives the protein CASSLSPRGNEQFF.

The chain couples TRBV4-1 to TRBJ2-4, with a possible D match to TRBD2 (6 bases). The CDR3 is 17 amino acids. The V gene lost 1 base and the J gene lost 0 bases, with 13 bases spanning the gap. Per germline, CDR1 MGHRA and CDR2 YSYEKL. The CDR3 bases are TGCGCCAGCAGCCAAGCATCTAGCGACCTAGCCAAAAACATTCAGTACTTC. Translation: CASSQASSDLAKNIQYF.

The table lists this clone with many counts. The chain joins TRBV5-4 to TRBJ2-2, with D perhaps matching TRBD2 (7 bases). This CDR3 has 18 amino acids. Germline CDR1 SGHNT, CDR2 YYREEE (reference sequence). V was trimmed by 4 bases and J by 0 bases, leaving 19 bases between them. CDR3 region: CASSGRGARGTNTGELFF. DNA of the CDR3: TGTGCCAGCAGCGGCCGGGGGGCCCGGGGTACGAACACCGGGGAGCTGTTTTTT.

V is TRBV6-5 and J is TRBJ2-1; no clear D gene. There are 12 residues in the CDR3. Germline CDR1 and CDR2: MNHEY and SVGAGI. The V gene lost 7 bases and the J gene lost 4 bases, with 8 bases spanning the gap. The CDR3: CASIDGYNEQFF. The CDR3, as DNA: TGTGCCAGCATCGACGGATACAATGAGCAGTTCTTC.

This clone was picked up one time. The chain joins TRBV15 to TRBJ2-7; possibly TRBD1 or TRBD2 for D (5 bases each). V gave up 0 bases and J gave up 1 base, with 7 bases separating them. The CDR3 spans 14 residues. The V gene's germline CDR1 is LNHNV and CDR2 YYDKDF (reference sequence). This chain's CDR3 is CATSRDRESYEQYF. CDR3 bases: TGTGCCACCAGCAGAGACAGGGAGTCCTACGAGCAGTACTTC.

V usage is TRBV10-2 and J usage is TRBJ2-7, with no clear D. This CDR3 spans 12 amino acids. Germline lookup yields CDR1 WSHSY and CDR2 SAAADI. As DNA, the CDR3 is TGCGCGGCAGGCGGTCGCAACTACGAGCAGTACTTC. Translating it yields CAAGGRNYEQYF.